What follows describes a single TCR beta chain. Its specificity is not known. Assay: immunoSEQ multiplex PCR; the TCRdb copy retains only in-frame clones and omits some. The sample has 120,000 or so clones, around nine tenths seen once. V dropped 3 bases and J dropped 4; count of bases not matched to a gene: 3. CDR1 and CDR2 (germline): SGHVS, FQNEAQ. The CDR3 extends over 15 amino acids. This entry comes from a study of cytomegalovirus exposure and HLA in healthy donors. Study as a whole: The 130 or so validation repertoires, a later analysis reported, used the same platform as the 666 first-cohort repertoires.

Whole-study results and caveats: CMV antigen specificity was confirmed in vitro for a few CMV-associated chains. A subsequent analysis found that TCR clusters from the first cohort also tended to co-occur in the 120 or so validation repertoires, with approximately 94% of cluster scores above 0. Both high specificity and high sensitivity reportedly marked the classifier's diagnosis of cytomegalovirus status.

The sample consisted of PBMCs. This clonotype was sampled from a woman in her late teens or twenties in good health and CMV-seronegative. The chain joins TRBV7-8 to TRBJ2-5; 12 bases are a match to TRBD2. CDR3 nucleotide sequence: TGTGCCAGCAGCTTTGAACTAGCGGGGGGAGAGACCCAGTACTTC. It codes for CASSFELAGGETQYF.